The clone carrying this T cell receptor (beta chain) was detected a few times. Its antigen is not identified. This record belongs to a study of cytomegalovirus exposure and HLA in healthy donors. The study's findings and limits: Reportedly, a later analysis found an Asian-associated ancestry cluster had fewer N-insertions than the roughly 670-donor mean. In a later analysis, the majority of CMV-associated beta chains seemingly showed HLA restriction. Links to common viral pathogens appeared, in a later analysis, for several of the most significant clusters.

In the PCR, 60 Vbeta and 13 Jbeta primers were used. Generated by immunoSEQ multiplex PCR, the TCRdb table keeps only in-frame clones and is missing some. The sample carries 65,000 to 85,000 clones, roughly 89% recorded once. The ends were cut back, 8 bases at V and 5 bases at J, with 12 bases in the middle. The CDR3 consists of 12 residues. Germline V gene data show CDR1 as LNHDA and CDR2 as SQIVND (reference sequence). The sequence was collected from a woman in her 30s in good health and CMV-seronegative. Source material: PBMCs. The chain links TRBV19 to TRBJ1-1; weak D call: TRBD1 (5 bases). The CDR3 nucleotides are TGTGCCAGTTCGTATGGGGGGACTGAAGCTTTCTTT. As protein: CASSYGGTEAFF. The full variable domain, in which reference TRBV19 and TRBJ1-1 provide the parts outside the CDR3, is DGGITQSPKYLFRKEGQNVTLSCEQNLNHDAMYWYRQDPGQGLRLIYYSQIVNDFQKGDIAEGYSVSREKKESFPLTVTSAQKNPTAFYLCASSYGGTEAFFGQGTRLTVV.